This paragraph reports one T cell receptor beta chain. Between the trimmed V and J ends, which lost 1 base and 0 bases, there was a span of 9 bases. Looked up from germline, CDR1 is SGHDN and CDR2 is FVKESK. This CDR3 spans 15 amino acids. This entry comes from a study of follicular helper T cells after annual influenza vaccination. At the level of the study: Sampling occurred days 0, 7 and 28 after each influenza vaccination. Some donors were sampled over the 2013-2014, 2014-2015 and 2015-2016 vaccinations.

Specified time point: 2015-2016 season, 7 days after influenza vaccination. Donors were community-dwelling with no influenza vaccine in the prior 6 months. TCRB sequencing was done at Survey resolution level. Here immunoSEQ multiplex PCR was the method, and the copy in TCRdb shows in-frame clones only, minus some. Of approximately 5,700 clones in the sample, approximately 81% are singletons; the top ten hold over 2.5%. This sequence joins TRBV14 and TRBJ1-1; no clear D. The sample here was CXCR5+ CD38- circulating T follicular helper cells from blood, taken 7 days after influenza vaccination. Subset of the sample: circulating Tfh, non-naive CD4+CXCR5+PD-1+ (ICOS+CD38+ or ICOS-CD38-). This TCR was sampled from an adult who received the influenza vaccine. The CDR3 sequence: CASSQGDFMNTEAFF. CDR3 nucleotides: TGTGCCAGCAGCCAAGGGGATTTCATGAACACTGAAGCTTTCTTT. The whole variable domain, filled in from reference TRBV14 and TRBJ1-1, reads EAGVTQFPSHSVIEKGQTVTLRCDPISGHDNLYWYRRVMGKEIKFLLHFVKESKQDESGMPNNRFLAERTGGTYSTLKVQPAELEDSGVYFCASSQGDFMNTEAFFGQGTRLTVV.